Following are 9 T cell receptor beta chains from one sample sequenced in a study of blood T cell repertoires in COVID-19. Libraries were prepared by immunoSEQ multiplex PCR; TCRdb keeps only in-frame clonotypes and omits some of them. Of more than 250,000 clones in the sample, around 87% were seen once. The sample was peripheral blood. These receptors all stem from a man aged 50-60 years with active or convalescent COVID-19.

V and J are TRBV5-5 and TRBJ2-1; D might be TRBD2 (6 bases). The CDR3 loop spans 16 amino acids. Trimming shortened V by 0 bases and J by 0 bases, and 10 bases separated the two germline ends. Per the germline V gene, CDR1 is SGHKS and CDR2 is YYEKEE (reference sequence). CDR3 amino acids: CASSLAEGSSYNEQFF. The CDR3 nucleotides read TGTGCCAGCAGCTTGGCGGAGGGGAGCTCCTACAATGAGCAGTTCTTC. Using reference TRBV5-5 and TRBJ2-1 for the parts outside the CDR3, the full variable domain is DAGVTQSPTHLIKTRGQQVTLRCSPISGHKSVSWYQQVLGQGPQFIFQYYEKEERGRGNFPDRFSARQFPNYSSELNVNALLLGDSALYLCASSLAEGSSYNEQFFGPGTRLTVL.

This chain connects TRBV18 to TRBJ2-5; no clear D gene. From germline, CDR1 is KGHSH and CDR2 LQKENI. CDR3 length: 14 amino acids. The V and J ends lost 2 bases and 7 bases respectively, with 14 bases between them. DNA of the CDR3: TGTGCCAGCTCACCATTACCTAACTCCGGGACCCAGTACTTC. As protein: CASSPLPNSGTQYF. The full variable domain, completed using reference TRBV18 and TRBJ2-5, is NAGVMQNPRHLVRRRGQEARLRCSPMKGHSHVYWYRQLPEEGLKFMVYLQKENIIDESGMPKERFSAEFPKEGPSILRIQQVVRGDSAAYFCASSPLPNSGTQYFGPGTRLLVL.

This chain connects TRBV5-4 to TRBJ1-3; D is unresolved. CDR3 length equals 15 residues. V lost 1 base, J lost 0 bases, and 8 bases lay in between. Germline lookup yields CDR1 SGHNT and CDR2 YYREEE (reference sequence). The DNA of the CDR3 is TGTGCCAGCAGCTTGTCGGAGTCCTCTGGAAACACCATATATTTT. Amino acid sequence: CASSLSESSGNTIYF.

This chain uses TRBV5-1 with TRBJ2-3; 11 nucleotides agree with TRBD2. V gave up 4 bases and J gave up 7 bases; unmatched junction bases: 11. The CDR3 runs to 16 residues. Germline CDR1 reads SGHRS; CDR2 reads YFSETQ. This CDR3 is CASSLTLTSGRNTQYF. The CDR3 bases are TGCGCCAGCAGCCTCACCCTTACTAGCGGGAGAAATACGCAGTATTTT. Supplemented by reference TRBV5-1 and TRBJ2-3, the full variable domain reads KAGVTQTPRYLIKTRGQQVTLSCSPISGHRSVSWYQQTPGQGLQFLFEYFSETQRNKGNFPGRFSGRQFSNSRSEMNVSTLELGDSALYLCASSLTLTSGRNTQYFGPGTRLTVL.

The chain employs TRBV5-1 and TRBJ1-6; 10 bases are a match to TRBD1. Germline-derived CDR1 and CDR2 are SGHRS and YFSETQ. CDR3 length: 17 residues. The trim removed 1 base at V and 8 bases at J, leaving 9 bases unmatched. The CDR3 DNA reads TGCGCCAGCAGCTTGAACCGGGCGACAGGGGGCGATTCACCCCTCCACTTT. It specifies CASSLNRATGGDSPLHF. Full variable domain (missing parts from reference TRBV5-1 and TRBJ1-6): KAGVTQTPRYLIKTRGQQVTLSCSPISGHRSVSWYQQTPGQGLQFLFEYFSETQRNKGNFPGRFSGRQFSNSRSEMNVSTLELGDSALYLCASSLNRATGGDSPLHFGNGTRLTVT.

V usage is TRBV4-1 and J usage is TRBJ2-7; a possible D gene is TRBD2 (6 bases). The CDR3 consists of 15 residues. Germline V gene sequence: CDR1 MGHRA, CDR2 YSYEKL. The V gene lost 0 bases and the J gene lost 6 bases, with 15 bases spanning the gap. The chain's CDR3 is CASSQEVGGTGEQYF. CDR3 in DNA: TGCGCCAGCAGCCAAGAAGTGGGCGGGACTGGCGAGCAGTACTTC.

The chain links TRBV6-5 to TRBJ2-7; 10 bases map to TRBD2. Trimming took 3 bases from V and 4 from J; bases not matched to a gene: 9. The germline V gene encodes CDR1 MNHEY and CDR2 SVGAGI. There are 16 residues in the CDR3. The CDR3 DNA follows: TGTGCCAGCAGTTATGCAGAACTAGCGGGGAAATACGAGCAGTACTTC. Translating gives CASSYAELAGKYEQYF.

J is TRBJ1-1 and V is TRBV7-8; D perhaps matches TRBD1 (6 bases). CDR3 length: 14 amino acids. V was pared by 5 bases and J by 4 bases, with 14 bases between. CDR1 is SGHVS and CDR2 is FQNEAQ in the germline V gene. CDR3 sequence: CASSHRVGSTEAFF. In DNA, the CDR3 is TGTGCCAGCAGCCACAGGGTGGGGAGCACTGAAGCTTTCTTT.

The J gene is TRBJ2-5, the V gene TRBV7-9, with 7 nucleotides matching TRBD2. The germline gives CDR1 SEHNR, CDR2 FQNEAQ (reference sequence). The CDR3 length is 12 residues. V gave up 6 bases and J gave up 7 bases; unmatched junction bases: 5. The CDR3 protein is CASSPGRWTQYF. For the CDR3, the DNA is TGTGCCAGCAGTCCCGGGAGGTGGACCCAGTACTTC.